This T cell receptor (beta chain) emerged from a study of read filtering for tumor transcriptome and immune sequencing. Study context: The cohort had over 16 men and around 15 women aged about 45 to 80, mean about 72 years. Whole-transcriptome libraries were prepared after DNase treatment. Eight or nine patients were R-ISS I, some 16 were R-ISS II, 7 were R-ISS III.

The library was built from roughly 400 ng RNA with molecular barcoded adaptors for alpha/delta and beta/gamma chains. Via MiXCR, TCRdb re-called the reads, giving one row per CDR3 protein. The sample records about 58,000 distinct CDR3 sequences, around 12% being singletons. Bone marrow was sampled from every patient at the time of active disease. Trimming removed 4 bases from V and 0 bases from J, with 7 bases in between. This CDR3 comprises 13 residues. Germline V gene sequence: CDR1 LGHDT, CDR2 YNNKEL (reference sequence). In its sample, this clonotype was seen many times. This chain connects TRBV3-1 to TRBJ2-7; D gene ambiguous. This TCR came from a donor over 35 with multiple myeloma. Sequenced input: a population of CD138-negative cells sorted from bone marrow. This CDR3 reads CASSRPLSYEQYF. DNA for the CDR3: TGTGCCAGCAGCCGTCCACTCTCCTACGAGCAGTACTTC.